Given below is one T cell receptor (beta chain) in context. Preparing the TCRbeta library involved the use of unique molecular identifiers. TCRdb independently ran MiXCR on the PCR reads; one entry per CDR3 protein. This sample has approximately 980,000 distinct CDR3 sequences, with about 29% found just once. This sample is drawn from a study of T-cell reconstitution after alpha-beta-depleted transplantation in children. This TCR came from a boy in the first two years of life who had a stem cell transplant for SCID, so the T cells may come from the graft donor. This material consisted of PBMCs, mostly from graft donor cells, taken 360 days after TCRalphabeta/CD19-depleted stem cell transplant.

Written as DNA, the CDR3 is TGTGCCAGCAGTTACTCGAGGAAAAATGAGCAGTTCTTC. Protein: CASSYSRKNEQFF. The J gene is TRBJ2-1, the V gene TRBV6-5; D gene unclear. Germline CDR1 and CDR2: MNHEY and SVGAGI. This CDR3 contains 13 residues. V lost 0 bases and J 7 bases, leaving 7 bases between the germline ends.